The clone carrying this T cell receptor beta chain was counted many times. The source of the sample is a study of blood T cell repertoires in COVID-19. Trimming shortened V by 6 bases and J by 1 base, and 12 bases separated the two germline ends. CDR3 length equals 14 residues. CDR1 MDHEN and CDR2 SYDVKM come from the germline V gene. Repertoires were generated with immunoSEQ multiplex PCR, while TCRdb's copy carries only in-frame clones and drops some. The data show fewer than 200,000 clones, 70% to 85% seen once. Which cohort a participant joined came from the clinical history participants gave. In Cohort 3, a recovered donor had either two negative PCRs, clearance, or symptom resolution.

The sequenced material came from PBMCs or T cells enriched from blood (not recorded which). This receptor was obtained from a man over 45 who had recovered from COVID-19. This rearrangement joins TRBV28 to TRBJ1-1; D may be TRBD1 (6 bases). CDR3 bases: TGTGCCAGCAGAATACAGGGATGGAACACTGAAGCTTTCTTT. Protein sequence: CASRIQGWNTEAFF.